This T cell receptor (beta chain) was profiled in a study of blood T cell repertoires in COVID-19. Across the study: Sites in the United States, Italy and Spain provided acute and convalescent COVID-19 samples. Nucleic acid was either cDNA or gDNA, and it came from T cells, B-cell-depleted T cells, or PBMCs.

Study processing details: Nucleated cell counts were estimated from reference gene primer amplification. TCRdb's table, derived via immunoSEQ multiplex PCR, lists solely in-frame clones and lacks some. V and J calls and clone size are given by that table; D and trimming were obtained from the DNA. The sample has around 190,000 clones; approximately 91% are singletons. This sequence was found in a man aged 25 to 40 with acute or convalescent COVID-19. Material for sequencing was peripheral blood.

The CDR3 DNA sequence: TGCGCCAGCAGCGTGACAGCCCGCCCAGATACGCAGTATTTT. Translating it yields CASSVTARPDTQYF. The chain carries TRBV5-1 and TRBJ2-3, with D perhaps matching TRBD1 (5 bases). Looked up from germline, CDR1 is SGHRS and CDR2 is YFSETQ. This CDR3 has 14 residues. V dropped 4 bases and J dropped 4 bases, with 13 bases sitting between them.